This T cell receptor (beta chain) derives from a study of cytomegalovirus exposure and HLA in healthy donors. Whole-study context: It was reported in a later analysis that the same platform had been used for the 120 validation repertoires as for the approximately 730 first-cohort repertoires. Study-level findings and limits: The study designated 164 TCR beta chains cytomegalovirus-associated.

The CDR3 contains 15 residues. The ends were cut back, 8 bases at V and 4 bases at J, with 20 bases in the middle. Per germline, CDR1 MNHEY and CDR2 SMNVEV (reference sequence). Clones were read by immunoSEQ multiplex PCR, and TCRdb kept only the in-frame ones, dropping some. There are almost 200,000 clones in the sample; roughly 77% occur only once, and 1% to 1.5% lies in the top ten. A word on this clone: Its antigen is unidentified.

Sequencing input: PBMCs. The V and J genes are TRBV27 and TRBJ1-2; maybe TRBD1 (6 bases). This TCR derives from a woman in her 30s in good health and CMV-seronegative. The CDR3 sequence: CASGSDHRESYGYTF. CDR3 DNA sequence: TGTGCCAGCGGATCTGACCACAGGGAATCCTATGGCTACACCTTC.